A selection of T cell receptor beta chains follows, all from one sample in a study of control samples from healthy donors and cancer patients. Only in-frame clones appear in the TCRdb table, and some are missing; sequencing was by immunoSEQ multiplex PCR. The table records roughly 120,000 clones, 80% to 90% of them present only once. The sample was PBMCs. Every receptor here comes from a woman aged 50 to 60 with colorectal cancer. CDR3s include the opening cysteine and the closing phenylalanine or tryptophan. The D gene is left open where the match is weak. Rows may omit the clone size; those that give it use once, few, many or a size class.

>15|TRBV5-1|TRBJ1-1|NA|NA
TGCGCCAGCAGCCAAGATGAAGGGGGGAGAACTGAAGCTTTCTTT
CASSQDEGGRTEAFF
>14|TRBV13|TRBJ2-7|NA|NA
TGTGCCAGCAGCTCCTACGGGGGAGTCTACGAGCAGTACTTC
CASSSYGGVYEQYF
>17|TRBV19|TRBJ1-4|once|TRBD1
TGTGCCAGTAGTGCGCCCAGGACAGGGATATTAGGAGAAAAACTGTTTTTT
CASSAPRTGILGEKLFF
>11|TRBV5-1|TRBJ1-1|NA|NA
TGCGCCAGCAGCCGAGACACTGAAGCTTTCTTT
CASSRDTEAFF
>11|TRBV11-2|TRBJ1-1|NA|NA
TGTGCCAGCAGCTTTGGGACGGGAGCTTTCTTT
CASSFGTGAFF
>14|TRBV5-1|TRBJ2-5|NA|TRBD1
TGCGCCAGCAGCCCGGGGACAGGCCAAGAGACCCAGTACTTC
CASSPGTGQETQYF
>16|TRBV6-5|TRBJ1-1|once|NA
TGTGCCAGCAGTTACTCGTCGGGCAGAGCTTTCACTGAAGCTTTCTTT
CASSYSSGRAFTEAFF
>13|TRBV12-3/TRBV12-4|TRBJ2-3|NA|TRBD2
TGTGCCTCTAGGACTAGCGGGGCAGATACGCAGTATTTT
CASRTSGADTQYF
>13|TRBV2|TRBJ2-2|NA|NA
TGTGCCAGCAGCGCTCGCCCGTCCGGGGAGCTGTTTTTT
CASSARPSGELFF
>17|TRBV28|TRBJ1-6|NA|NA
TGTGCCAGCACCCCCGCGGGGTCCTTACCCTATAATTCACCCCTCCACTTT
CASTPAGSLPYNSPLHF
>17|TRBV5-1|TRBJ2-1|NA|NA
TGCGCCAGCAGCTTAACCCCTGGCCAGGGAACCGACAATGAGCAGTTCTTC
CASSLTPGQGTDNEQFF
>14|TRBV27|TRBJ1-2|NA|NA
TGTGCCAGCAGATCGCGGACAGCTAACTATGGCTACACCTTC
CASRSRTANYGYTF
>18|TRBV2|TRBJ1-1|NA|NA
TGTGCCAGCAGTGAAGTCGCCTCGCGCCTATTAGGGGGCACTGAAGCTTTCTTT
CASSEVASRLLGGTEAFF
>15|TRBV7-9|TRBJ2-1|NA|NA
TGTGCCAGCAGCGCGTCGAGTTCCTCATGGAGTGAGCAGTTCTTC
CASSASSSSWSEQFF
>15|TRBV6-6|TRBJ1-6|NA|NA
TGTGCCAGCAGTTACTCGATAGGACGGCGTTTCCCCCTCCACTTT
CASSYSIGRRFPLHF
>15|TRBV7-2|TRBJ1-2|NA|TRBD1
TGTGCCAGCAGCTTTACCGTACAGGGGCCCTATGGCTACACCTTC
CASSFTVQGPYGYTF
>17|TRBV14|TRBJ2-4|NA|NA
TGTGCCAGCAGCCAAGCTAATGGATTATTAGCCAAAAACATTCAGTACTTC
CASSQANGLLAKNIQYF
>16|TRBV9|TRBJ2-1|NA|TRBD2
TGTGCCAGCAGCGTAGCGGCTAGCGGCTCCTACAATGAGCAGTTCTTC
CASSVAASGSYNEQFF
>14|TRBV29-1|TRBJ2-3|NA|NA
TGCAGCGTTGAGGGGGGATCACGCACAGATACGCAGTATTTT
CSVEGGSRTDTQYF
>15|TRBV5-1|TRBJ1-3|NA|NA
TGCGCCAGCAGCCCGGACGGATCTTATGGAAACACCATATATTTT
CASSPDGSYGNTIYF
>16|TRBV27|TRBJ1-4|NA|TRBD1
TGTGCCAGCAGTTTTCCTGGACAGGTGAAGAATGAAAAACTGTTTTTT
CASSFPGQVKNEKLFF
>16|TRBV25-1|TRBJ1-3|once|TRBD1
TGTGCCAGCAGTGAACCAGGGGACAGGGCTGGAAACACCATATATTTT
CASSEPGDRAGNTIYF